This T cell receptor beta chain comes out of a study of radiation and T cells in renal cell carcinoma. Time point defined: baseline pretreatment blood. Treatment reported: 15 Gy SBRT to primary tumor, nephrectomy 4 weeks later. Blood was sampled at baseline, 2 weeks and 4 weeks after SBRT. The CDR3 has 13 residues. The V and J ends lost 0 bases and 7 bases, in that order; junction bases with no gene match: 0. Germline V gene sequence: CDR1 SGHNT, CDR2 YYREEE (reference sequence). The method was immunoSEQ multiplex PCR; TCRdb's version includes in-frame clones alone and lacks a portion of them. The top ten clones hold under 4% of a sample with 100,000 to 150,000 clones, approximately 78% of them seen once.

The receptor was derived from a woman aged 60-75 years with renal cell carcinoma. The J gene is TRBJ1-4, the V gene TRBV5-4; the match to TRBD1 covers 7 bases. The input for sequencing was blood, taken from a patient whose treatment included radiotherapy and nephrectomy. The CDR3 sequence is CASSLDRGEKLFF. Written as DNA, the CDR3 is TGTGCCAGCAGCTTGGACAGGGGTGAAAAACTGTTTTTT.